The rows below give T cell receptor beta chains drawn from one sample of a study of cytomegalovirus exposure and HLA in healthy donors. Repertoires were generated with immunoSEQ multiplex PCR, while TCRdb's copy carries only in-frame clones and drops some. The data contain 150,000 to 200,000 clones, roughly 76% of them singletons. The sample taken for sequencing was PBMCs. Receptors were obtained from a human donor in good health. CDR3s include the opening cysteine and the closing phenylalanine or tryptophan. D genes are given only for firm matches. Size values are once, few and many counts, or a class for expanded clones, and some rows have none.

d_call	v_call	clone_size	j_call	cdr3_nt	cdr3_aa
NA	TRBV7-9	few	TRBJ1-1	TGTGCCAGCAGCCACGGACGGACCCGGGGAACTGAAGCTTTCTTT	CASSHGRTRGTEAFF
TRBD1	TRBV7-6	NA	TRBJ2-1	TGTGCCAGCAGTCCAACGACAGGGGGCAATGAGCAGTTCTTC	CASSPTTGGNEQFF
TRBD1	TRBV5-1	once	TRBJ2-1	TGCGCCAGCAGCTTCCCCGGACAGGGAGAACAGTTCTTC	CASSFPGQGEQFF
NA	TRBV7-9	NA	TRBJ1-2	TGTGCCAGCAGCCTAGAGCTTGGCTACACCTTC	CASSLELGYTF
NA	TRBV2	NA	TRBJ2-5	TGTGCCAGCAGTGAAGGGGGGCCAGAGACCCAGTACTTC	CASSEGGPETQYF
NA	TRBV7-3	NA	TRBJ1-1	TGTGCCAGCAGCTCGACAGGGAACACTGAAGCTTTCTTT	CASSSTGNTEAFF
NA	TRBV7-2	NA	TRBJ1-2	TGTGCCAGCAGCGCGTCCGTGACAGATAACTATGGCTACACCTTC	CASSASVTDNYGYTF
NA	TRBV19	NA	TRBJ1-5	TGTGCCAGTAGAGAGAGGACAGATAGCAATCAGCCCCAGCATTTT	CASRERTDSNQPQHF
TRBD2	TRBV29-1	NA	TRBJ2-3	TGCAGCGTTGAGGCTAGCGGGGGCCGCACAGATACGCAGTATTTT	CSVEASGGRTDTQYF
TRBD2	TRBV5-4	NA	TRBJ2-7	TGTGCCAGCAGCTCAGCGGGGGGGCCGGACGAGCAGTACTTC	CASSSAGGPDEQYF
TRBD2	TRBV5-1	NA	TRBJ2-7	TGCGCCAGCAGCGCCATGACTAGCGGGGGGCCTAGCTCCTACGAGCAGTACTTC	CASSAMTSGGPSSYEQYF
NA	TRBV7-6	NA	TRBJ1-1	TGTGCCAGCGGGGAGACCGGCGGAAACACTGAAGCTTTCTTT	CASGETGGNTEAFF
TRBD2	TRBV9	NA	TRBJ2-1	TGTGCCAGCAGCGTATATAGGGGGAGCGGGGGGGCCAGGCAGTTCTTC	CASSVYRGSGGARQFF
NA	TRBV6-1	NA	TRBJ1-1	TGTGCCAGCAGTGGCCCCGGGGAAGCTTTCTTT	CASSGPGEAFF
TRBD2	TRBV5-1	once	TRBJ2-2	TGCGCCAGCAGCTTGGACACTAGCGGGGCGATAAACACCGGGGAGCTGTTTTTT	CASSLDTSGAINTGELFF
TRBD1	TRBV5-1	NA	TRBJ2-3	TGCGCCAGCAGCCGGGGGACAGGGGCTAAGAGCACAGATACGCAGTATTTT	CASSRGTGAKSTDTQYF
TRBD1	TRBV19	NA	TRBJ1-1	TGTGCCAGTAGACTTCAGGGGGACACTGAAGCTTTCTTT	CASRLQGDTEAFF
TRBD1	TRBV7-9	NA	TRBJ1-1	TGTGCCAGCAGTCCTCACAGGGGTGTGAACACTGAAGCTTTCTTT	CASSPHRGVNTEAFF
TRBD1	TRBV7-2	few	TRBJ1-2	TGTGCCAGCAGCTTGACAGGGGATGGCTACACCTTC	CASSLTGDGYTF
TRBD1	TRBV2	NA	TRBJ2-5	TGTGCCAGCATCGGGACAGGGGGCGGCGAGACCCAGTACTTC	CASIGTGGGETQYF
NA	TRBV7-6	once	TRBJ2-7	TGTGCCAGCAGCTTAGCGTACGGGATCCCTTCCGAGCAGTACTTC	CASSLAYGIPSEQYF
NA	TRBV5-1	NA	TRBJ2-7	TGCGCCAGCAGCTTGGAAGGGGGCGAGCAGTACTTC	CASSLEGGEQYF
NA	TRBV27	once	TRBJ2-6	TGTGCCAGCAGTTCACGACTCCTCTCTGGGGCCAACGTCCTGACTTTC	CASSSRLLSGANVLTF
NA	TRBV4-1	NA	TRBJ1-4	TGCGCCAGCAGCCAAGAAAACGCGGGAGGTGAAAAACTGTTTTTT	CASSQENAGGEKLFF
NA	TRBV7-9	NA	TRBJ2-6	TGTGCCAGCAACTCGGCTGGGGCCAACGTCCTGACTTTC	CASNSAGANVLTF
TRBD1	TRBV7-2	NA	TRBJ1-1	TGTGCCAGCAGCTTACTTCCTGGACAGGGGGCCTCCATGAACACTGAAGCTTTCTTT	CASSLLPGQGASMNTEAFF
NA	TRBV6-5	few	TRBJ1-3	TGTGCCAGCAGTTACTCAAGGAGCTCTGGAAACACCATATATTTT	CASSYSRSSGNTIYF
TRBD2	TRBV6-5	NA	TRBJ2-7	TGTGCCAGCAGTAAGCGGGGAACCGGGTACGAGCAGTACTTC	CASSKRGTGYEQYF
TRBD1	TRBV5-1	NA	TRBJ1-1	TGCGCCAGCAGCGCCACAGGGGTCAGCGCTGAAGCTTTCTTT	CASSATGVSAEAFF
TRBD1	TRBV7-2	NA	TRBJ2-7	TGTGCCAGCAGCTTCGGAGGACAGGGCTCCTACGAGCAGTACTTC	CASSFGGQGSYEQYF
TRBD1	TRBV29-1	NA	TRBJ1-4	TGCAGCGCCCTTGTTCCGGGACAGGGGCCAACTAATGAAAAACTGTTTTTT	CSALVPGQGPTNEKLFF
TRBD2	TRBV5-6	NA	TRBJ2-1	TGTGCCATCTCAACTAGCGGGGGCTACAATGAGCAGTTCTTC	CAISTSGGYNEQFF
NA	TRBV7-9	NA	TRBJ1-2	TGTGCCAGCAGCTTCCTTAATCAGGGACTAGCTAACTATGGCTACACCTTC	CASSFLNQGLANYGYTF
TRBD1	TRBV15	NA	TRBJ1-1	TGTGCCACCAGCCTTTCCGCCGGGACAGTTGAAGCTTTCTTT	CATSLSAGTVEAFF
TRBD1	TRBV5-1	NA	TRBJ1-3	TGCGCCAGCAGCTTGGAGCAGGGGGACACCATATATTTT	CASSLEQGDTIYF
NA	TRBV19	NA	TRBJ2-6	TGTGCCAGTAGTATCTACAGGGTCGAGGCCAACGTCCTGACTTTC	CASSIYRVEANVLTF
NA	TRBV11-2	NA	TRBJ1-6	TGTGCCAGCAGCATAGACCTTAATTCACCCCTCCACTTT	CASSIDLNSPLHF
NA	TRBV10-3	NA	TRBJ1-4	TGTGCCATCAGATCGGGGAAGACTAATGAAAAACTGTTTTTT	CAIRSGKTNEKLFF
TRBD2	TRBV7-9	NA	TRBJ2-5	TGTGCCAGCAGCTTATTTGGGCTAGCGGGGGCCTTCCAAGAGACCCAGTACTTC	CASSLFGLAGAFQETQYF
NA	TRBV2	NA	TRBJ2-7	TGTGCCAGCAGCGCACAGGGTACCTACGAGCAGTACTTC	CASSAQGTYEQYF
NA	TRBV5-1	NA	TRBJ2-5	TGCGCCAGCAGCTTGTTTGCTAGTTATCAAGAGACCCAGTACTTC	CASSLFASYQETQYF
TRBD2	TRBV27	once	TRBJ2-5	TGTGCCAGCAGTTCAAACCCAAGCGGGGGGAGGGAGACCCAGTACTTC	CASSSNPSGGRETQYF
NA	TRBV27	NA	TRBJ2-3	TGTGCCAGCAGTTTTTCGACAGATACGCAGTATTTT	CASSFSTDTQYF
NA	TRBV7-9	NA	TRBJ2-7	TGTGCCAGCAGCTCTACAGGGCCGACCTACGAGCAGTACTTC	CASSSTGPTYEQYF
NA	TRBV7-9	once	TRBJ1-4	TGTGCCAGCAGCTTAGACGGAGGGAAACTGTTTTTT	CASSLDGGKLFF
NA	TRBV12-5	NA	TRBJ2-7	TGTGCTAGTGGTTTGGCTACCAACCGGGACTTCTCCTACGAGCAGTACTTC	CASGLATNRDFSYEQYF
TRBD2	TRBV6-1	NA	TRBJ2-7	TGTGCCAGCAGTGTCGGCGGGGGGGCCTACGAGCAGTACTTC	CASSVGGGAYEQYF
NA	TRBV27	NA	TRBJ2-7	TGTGCCAGCGCTATCGGGTCAACCTACGAGCAGTACTTC	CASAIGSTYEQYF
TRBD2	TRBV7-9	NA	TRBJ2-5	TGTGCCAGCAGCTTAGTTTCCGGGGGGGCTAAGACCCAGTACTTC	CASSLVSGGAKTQYF
TRBD1	TRBV6-1	NA	TRBJ2-5	TGTGCCAGCAGTGAATGGGACAGACAAGAGACCCAGTACTTC	CASSEWDRQETQYF
TRBD1	TRBV6-5	NA	TRBJ1-1	TGTGCCAGCAGCCAACGACAGGGTAACGCTGAAGCTTTCTTT	CASSQRQGNAEAFF
NA	TRBV5-1	NA	TRBJ1-1	TGCGCCAGCAGCGAGGACAGTTGGAACACTGAAGCTTTCTTT	CASSEDSWNTEAFF